A selection of T cell receptor beta chains follows, all from one sample in a study of regulatory T cells in long-lasting Graves disease. TCRdb ran MiXCR on the multiplex PCR reads and lists one entry per CDR3 protein. This sample has 400,000 to 450,000 distinct CDR3 sequences, with roughly 17% found just once. These sequences were also reported in another study, on T cells in Graves' hyperthyroidism and ophthalmopathy.

The starting material was peripheral blood mononuclear cells (PBMCs), obtained at new diagnosis, from a patient treated with antithyroid drugs. These TCRs come from a woman in her twenties or thirties with Graves disease. Each CDR3 is given with its conserved first and last residue. Each record gives: J gene, V gene, D gene, clone size, CDR3 protein, CDR3 DNA. A D gene is named only where the DNA matches it firmly. Part of the rows lack a size; the others show once, few, many or a class for expanded clones.

>TRBJ1-4|TRBV15|.|few
CATSRIPGRANEKLFF
TGTGCCACCAGCAGGATTCCGGGCCGTGCTAATGAAAAACTGTTTTTT
>TRBJ2-6|TRBV7-9|TRBD1|few
CASSSLAGTANVLTF
TGTGCCAGCAGTTCCTTAGCCGGGACAGCTAACGTCCTGACTTTC
>TRBJ2-7|TRBV6-2/TRBV6-3|TRBD2|.
CASRSLWLAGISYEQYF
TGTGCCAGCAGGAGCCTTTGGCTAGCGGGTATCTCTTACGAGCAGTACTTC
>TRBJ1-5|TRBV12-3/TRBV12-4|TRBD1|many
CASSPDRANQPQHF
TGTGCCAGCAGTCCTGACAGGGCAAATCAGCCCCAGCATTTT
>TRBJ2-1|TRBV7-3|TRBD2|many
CASSPRTSGSSGNEQFF
TGTGCCAGCTCTCCCCGGACTAGCGGGAGTTCAGGCAATGAGCAGTTCTTC
>TRBJ2-5|TRBV6-2/TRBV6-3|TRBD2|.
CASSQTSGRAWETQYF
TGTGCCAGCAGTCAGACTAGCGGGAGGGCCTGGGAGACCCAGTACTTC
>TRBJ1-4|TRBV12-3/TRBV12-4|.|few
CASARGVDDEKLFF
TGTGCCAGCGCCCGGGGGGTCGATGATGAAAAACTGTTTTTT
>TRBJ2-1|TRBV11-3|.|many
CASSLGGHPSYNEQFF
TGTGCCAGCAGCTTAGGCGGACACCCCTCCTACAATGAGCAGTTCTTC
>TRBJ2-1|TRBV12-3/TRBV12-4|.|many
CASTSTWTAQNEQFF
TGTGCCAGCACCTCAACTTGGACAGCACAAAATGAGCAGTTCTTC
>TRBJ1-5|TRBV5-1|.|few
CARSLGGLSNQPQHF
TGCGCCCGCAGCTTGGGTGGTCTTAGCAATCAGCCCCAGCATTTT
>TRBJ1-5|TRBV11-2|.|few
CAGSFAGNQPQHF
TGTGCCGGCAGCTTTGCAGGGAATCAGCCCCAGCATTTT
>TRBJ2-1|TRBV24-1|TRBD2|.
CATSDQRESGGWNEQFF
TGTGCCACCAGTGATCAGCGGGAGTCGGGGGGATGGAATGAGCAGTTCTTC
>TRBJ2-1|TRBV20-1|TRBD2|.
CSASRLAGGSEEQFF
TGCAGTGCTAGCCGACTAGCGGGAGGTTCGGAAGAGCAGTTCTTC
>TRBJ1-2|TRBV20-1|.|few
CSASTGHRVGYGYTF
TGCAGTGCTAGTACGGGACACCGCGTGGGCTATGGCTACACCTTC
>TRBJ2-3|TRBV11-2|.|many
CASSMDVTDTQYF
TGTGCCAGCAGCATGGACGTGACAGATACGCAGTATTTT
>TRBJ1-1|TRBV28|TRBD1|many
CASSSIGQVSPNTEAFF
TGTGCCAGCAGTTCAATAGGACAGGTCAGTCCGAACACTGAAGCTTTCTTT
>TRBJ1-1|TRBV6-1|.|.
CASSRTIGTLVGENTEAFF
TGTGCCAGCAGTCGGACCATTGGAACACTCGTCGGGGAGAACACTGAAGCTTTCTTT
>TRBJ1-1|TRBV10-3|TRBD1|.
CAISEDRGRTEAFF
TGTGCCATCAGTGAGGACAGGGGAAGGACTGAAGCTTTCTTT
>TRBJ1-1|TRBV28|TRBD1|many
CASSLWSGGMNTEAFF
TGTGCCAGCAGTTTATGGTCAGGGGGCATGAACACTGAAGCTTTCTTT
>TRBJ2-5|TRBV12-3/TRBV12-4|.|many
CASSSRAGQETQYF
TGTGCCAGCAGTTCCAGGGCTGGACAAGAGACCCAGTACTTC
>TRBJ2-3|TRBV2|TRBD2|many
CASHGGAGEGTDTQYF
TGTGCCAGCCACGGAGGGGCGGGAGAAGGTACAGATACGCAGTATTTT
>TRBJ2-1|TRBV5-8|TRBD1|many
CASSLGQGALEQFF
TGTGCCAGCAGCTTGGGACAGGGGGCGCTTGAGCAGTTCTTC
>TRBJ2-5|TRBV20-1|.|many
CSARDILLSRDQYF
TGCAGTGCTAGAGATATCCTCCTTTCTAGGGACCAGTACTTC
>TRBJ2-7|TRBV7-9|.|few
CASNQSPGLNEQYF
TGTGCCAGCAACCAATCCCCGGGGCTTAACGAGCAGTACTTC
>TRBJ2-7|TRBV7-2|TRBD1|few
CASSLNSGGEQYF
TGTGCCAGCAGCCTTAACTCAGGGGGAGAGCAGTACTTC
>TRBJ2-7|TRBV28|.|many
CASRGVESYEQYF
TGTGCCAGCAGGGGGGTGGAATCGTACGAGCAGTACTTC
>TRBJ2-6|TRBV11-2|.|many
CASSLFASSLSSGANVLTF
TGTGCCAGCAGCTTATTTGCTAGCTCTCTTTCCTCTGGGGCCAACGTCCTGACTTTC
>TRBJ2-7|TRBV20-1|TRBD2|many
CSAAEVAGGYEQYF
TGCAGTGCTGCCGAGGTAGCGGGAGGGTACGAGCAGTACTTC
>TRBJ2-3|TRBV5-4|.|many
CASSDVGERGTDTQYF
TGTGCCAGCAGCGATGTGGGGGAGAGGGGAACAGATACGCAGTATTTT
>TRBJ2-2|TRBV24-1|TRBD2|many
CATSEERELAGELFF
TGTGCCACCAGTGAAGAGCGGGAGTTAGCCGGGGAGCTGTTTTTT
>TRBJ1-1|TRBV28|.|many
CASRDSGNTEAFF
TGTGCCAGCAGGGACAGTGGGAACACTGAAGCTTTCTTT
>TRBJ1-6|TRBV5-1|.|many
CASKDPGGAPLHF
TGCGCCAGCAAAGACCCCGGAGGTGCACCCCTCCACTTT
>TRBJ2-7|TRBV28|TRBD2|many
CASSLIAGGAPYEQYF
TGTGCCAGCAGTCTAATAGCGGGGGGGGCTCCCTACGAGCAGTACTTC
>TRBJ1-2|TRBV28|TRBD1|many
CASSPGQVPGYTF
TGTGCCAGCAGCCCCGGACAGGTTCCTGGCTACACCTTC
>TRBJ2-1|TRBV18|TRBD2|many
CASSPGRDEQFF
TGTGCCAGCTCACCAGGGAGGGATGAGCAGTTCTTC
>TRBJ2-7|TRBV3-1|.|many
CASSRLKRLAYEQYF
TGTGCCAGCAGCCGCCTAAAGAGGCTAGCGTACGAGCAGTACTTC
>TRBJ2-1|TRBV12-3/TRBV12-4|TRBD2|.
CASTRTSGVPYNEQFF
TGTGCCAGCACCCGGACTAGCGGGGTTCCCTACAATGAGCAGTTCTTC
>TRBJ1-2|TRBV12-3/TRBV12-4|TRBD1|.
CASSFSGTGANNYGYTF
TGTGCCAGCAGTTTTTCCGGGACAGGGGCAAATAACTATGGCTACACCTTC
>TRBJ2-7|TRBV6-1|TRBD1|few
CASSWTYRDSYEQYF
TGTGCCAGCAGCTGGACCTATCGGGACAGCTACGAGCAGTACTTC
>TRBJ1-5|TRBV6-2/TRBV6-3|.|few
CASSTEQESNQPQHF
TGTGCCAGCAGTACCGAGCAGGAGTCCAATCAGCCCCAGCATTTT
>TRBJ2-1|TRBV27|.|many
CASGHPGYNEQFF
TGTGCCAGCGGACACCCTGGATACAATGAGCAGTTCTTC
>TRBJ2-1|TRBV7-2|.|many
CASSLMHNEQFF
TGTGCCAGCAGCTTAATGCATAATGAGCAGTTCTTC